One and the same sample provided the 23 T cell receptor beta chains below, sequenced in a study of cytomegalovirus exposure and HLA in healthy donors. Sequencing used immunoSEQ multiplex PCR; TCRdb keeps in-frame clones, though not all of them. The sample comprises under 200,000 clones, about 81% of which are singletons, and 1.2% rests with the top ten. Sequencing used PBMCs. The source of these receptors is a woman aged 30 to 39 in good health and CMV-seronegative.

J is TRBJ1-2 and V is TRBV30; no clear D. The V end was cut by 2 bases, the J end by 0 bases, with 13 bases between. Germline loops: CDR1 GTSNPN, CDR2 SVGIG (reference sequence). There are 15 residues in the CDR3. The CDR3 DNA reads TGTGCCTGGAGTCCTGACTCCCCTGCTAACTATGGCTACACCTTC. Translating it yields CAWSPDSPANYGYTF.

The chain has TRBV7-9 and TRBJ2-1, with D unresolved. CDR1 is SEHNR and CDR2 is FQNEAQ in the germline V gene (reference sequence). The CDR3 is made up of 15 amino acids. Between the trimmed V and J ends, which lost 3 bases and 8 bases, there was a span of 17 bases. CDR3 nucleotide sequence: TGTGCCAGCAGCTTTGGTTCCCCGGGTGAGGATGAGCAGTTCTTC. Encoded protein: CASSFGSPGEDEQFF.

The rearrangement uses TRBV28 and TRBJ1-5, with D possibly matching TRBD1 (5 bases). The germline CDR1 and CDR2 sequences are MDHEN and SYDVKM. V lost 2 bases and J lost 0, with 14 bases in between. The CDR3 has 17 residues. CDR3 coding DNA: TGTGCCAGCAGTTTAGGGGGACTGACTAATAGCAATCAGCCCCAGCATTTT. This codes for CASSLGGLTNSNQPQHF.

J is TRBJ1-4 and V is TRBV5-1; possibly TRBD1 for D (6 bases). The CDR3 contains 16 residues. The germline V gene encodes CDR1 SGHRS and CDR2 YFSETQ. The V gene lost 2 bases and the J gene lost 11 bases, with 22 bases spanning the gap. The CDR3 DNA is TGCGCCAGCAGCTTTGGGGTAGGGGGGGCCCTGGCGAAACTGTTTTTT. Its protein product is CASSFGVGGALAKLFF. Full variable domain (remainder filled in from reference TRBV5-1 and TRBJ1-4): KAGVTQTPRYLIKTRGQQVTLSCSPISGHRSVSWYQQTPGQGLQFLFEYFSETQRNKGNFPGRFSGRQFSNSRSEMNVSTLELGDSALYLCASSFGVGGALAKLFFGSGTQLSVL.

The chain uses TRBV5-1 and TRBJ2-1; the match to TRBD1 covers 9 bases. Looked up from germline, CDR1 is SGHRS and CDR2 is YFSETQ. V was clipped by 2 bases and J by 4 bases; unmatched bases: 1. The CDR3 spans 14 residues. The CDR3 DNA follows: TGCGCCAGCAGCTTACAGGGGGCGTACAATGAGCAGTTCTTC. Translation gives CASSLQGAYNEQFF. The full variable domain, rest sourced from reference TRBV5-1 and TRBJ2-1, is KAGVTQTPRYLIKTRGQQVTLSCSPISGHRSVSWYQQTPGQGLQFLFEYFSETQRNKGNFPGRFSGRQFSNSRSEMNVSTLELGDSALYLCASSLQGAYNEQFFGPGTRLTVL.

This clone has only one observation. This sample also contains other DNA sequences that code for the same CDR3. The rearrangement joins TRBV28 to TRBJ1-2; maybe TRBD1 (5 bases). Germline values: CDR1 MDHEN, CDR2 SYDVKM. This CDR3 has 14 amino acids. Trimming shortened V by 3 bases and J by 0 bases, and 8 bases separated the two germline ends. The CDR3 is CASSLGGANYGYTF. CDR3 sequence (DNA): TGTGCCAGCAGTTTGGGAGGGGCTAACTATGGCTACACCTTC.

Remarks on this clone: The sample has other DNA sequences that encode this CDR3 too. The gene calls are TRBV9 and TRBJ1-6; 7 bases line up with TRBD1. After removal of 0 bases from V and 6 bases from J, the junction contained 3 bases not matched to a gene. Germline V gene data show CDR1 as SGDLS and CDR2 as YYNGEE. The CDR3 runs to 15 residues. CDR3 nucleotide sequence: TGTGCCAGCAGCGTAGCTGGGACAGTTAATTCACCCCTCCACTTT. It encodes CASSVAGTVNSPLHF.

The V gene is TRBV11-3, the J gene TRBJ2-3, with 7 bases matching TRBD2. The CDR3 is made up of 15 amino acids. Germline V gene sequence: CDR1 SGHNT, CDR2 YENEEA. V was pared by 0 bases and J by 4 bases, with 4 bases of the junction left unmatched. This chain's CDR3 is CASSLDGRMADTQYF. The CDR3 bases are TGTGCCAGCAGCTTAGACGGGAGGATGGCAGATACGCAGTATTTT.

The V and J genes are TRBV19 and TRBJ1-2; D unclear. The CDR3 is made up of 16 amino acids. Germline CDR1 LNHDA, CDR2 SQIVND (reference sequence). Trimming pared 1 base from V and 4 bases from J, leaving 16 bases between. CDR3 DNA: TGTGCCAGTAGTATAGTTTCGGCAGGAATGGGCTATGGCTACACCTTC. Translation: CASSIVSAGMGYGYTF.

The CDR3 DNA sequence: TGTGCCAGCAGTGAGATGGACATATGGAACGAGCAGTACTTC. Translated: CASSEMDIWNEQYF. The J gene is TRBJ2-7, the V gene TRBV2, with D tentatively TRBD1 (5 bases). V gave up 3 bases and J gave up 5 bases, with 14 bases separating them. The germline V gene encodes CDR1 SNHLY and CDR2 FYNNEI. CDR3 length: 14 amino acids.

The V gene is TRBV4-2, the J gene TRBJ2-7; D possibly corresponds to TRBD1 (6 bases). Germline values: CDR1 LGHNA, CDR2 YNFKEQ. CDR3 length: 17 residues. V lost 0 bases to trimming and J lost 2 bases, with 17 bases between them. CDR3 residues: CASSQDQKGHRTYEQYF. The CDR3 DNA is TGTGCCAGCAGCCAAGACCAAAAGGGACACCGCACCTACGAGCAGTACTTC.

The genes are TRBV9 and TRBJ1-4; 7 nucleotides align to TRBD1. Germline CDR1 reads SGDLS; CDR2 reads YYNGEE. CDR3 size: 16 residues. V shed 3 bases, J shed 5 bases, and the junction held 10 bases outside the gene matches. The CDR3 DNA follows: TGTGCCAGCAGCGCCCAACCCGGGACAGTCAATGAAAAACTGTTTTTT. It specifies CASSAQPGTVNEKLFF.

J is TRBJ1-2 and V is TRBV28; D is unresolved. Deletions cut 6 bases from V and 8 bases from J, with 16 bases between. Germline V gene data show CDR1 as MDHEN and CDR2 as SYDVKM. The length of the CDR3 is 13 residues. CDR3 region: CASSSQSPVGYTF. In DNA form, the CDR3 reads TGTGCCAGCAGCTCACAGAGCCCCGTGGGCTACACCTTC.

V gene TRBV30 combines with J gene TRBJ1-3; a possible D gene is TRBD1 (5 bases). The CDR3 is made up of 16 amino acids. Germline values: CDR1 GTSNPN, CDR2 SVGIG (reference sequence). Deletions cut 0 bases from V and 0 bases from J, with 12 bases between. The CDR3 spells CAWSVFGAHSGNTIYF. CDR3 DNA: TGTGCCTGGAGTGTATTTGGGGCCCACTCTGGAAACACCATATATTTT.

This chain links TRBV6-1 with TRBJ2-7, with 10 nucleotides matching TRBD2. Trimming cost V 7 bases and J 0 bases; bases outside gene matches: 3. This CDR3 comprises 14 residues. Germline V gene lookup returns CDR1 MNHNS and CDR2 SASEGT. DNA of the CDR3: TGTGCCAGCATACTAGCGGGACTCTCCTACGAGCAGTACTTC. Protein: CASILAGLSYEQYF.

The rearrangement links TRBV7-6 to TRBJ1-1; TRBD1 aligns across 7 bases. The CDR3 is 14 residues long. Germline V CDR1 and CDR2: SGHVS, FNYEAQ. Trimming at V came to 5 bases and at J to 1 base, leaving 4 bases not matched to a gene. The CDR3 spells CASSPRGRNTEAFF. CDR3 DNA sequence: TGTGCCAGCAGCCCCAGGGGGAGGAACACTGAAGCTTTCTTT.

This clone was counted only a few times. CDR3 DNA sequence: TGTGCCTGGAGTATCAGACAGGGTGGCTACACCTTC. The encoded protein is CAWSIRQGGYTF. The chain recombines TRBV30 with TRBJ1-2, with 7 bases aligning to TRBD1. The ends lost 2 bases at V and 7 bases at J; junction bases unmatched: 4. Germline V lookup: CDR1 GTSNPN, CDR2 SVGIG (reference sequence). The CDR3 is 12 residues long. Variable domain in full (rest from reference TRBV30 and TRBJ1-2): SQTIHQWPATLVQPVGSPLSLECTVEGTSNPNLYWYRQAAGRGLQLLFYSVGIGQISSEVPQNLSASRPQDRQFILSSKKLLLSDSGFYLCAWSIRQGGYTFGSGTRLTVV.

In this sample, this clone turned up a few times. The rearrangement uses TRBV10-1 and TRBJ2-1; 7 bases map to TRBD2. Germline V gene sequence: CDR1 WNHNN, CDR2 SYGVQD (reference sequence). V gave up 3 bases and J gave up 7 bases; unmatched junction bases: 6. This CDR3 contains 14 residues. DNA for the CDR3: TGCGCCAGCAGTGATGCGGGGGTAAGAAATGAGCAGTTCTTC. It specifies CASSDAGVRNEQFF.

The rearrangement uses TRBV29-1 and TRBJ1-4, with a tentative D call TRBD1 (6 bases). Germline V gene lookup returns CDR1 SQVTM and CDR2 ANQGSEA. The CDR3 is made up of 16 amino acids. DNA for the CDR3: TGCAGGCTGGCAGGGGCCGCCCCCCTAGCTGGCGAAAAACTGTTTTTT. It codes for CRLAGAAPLAGEKLFF.

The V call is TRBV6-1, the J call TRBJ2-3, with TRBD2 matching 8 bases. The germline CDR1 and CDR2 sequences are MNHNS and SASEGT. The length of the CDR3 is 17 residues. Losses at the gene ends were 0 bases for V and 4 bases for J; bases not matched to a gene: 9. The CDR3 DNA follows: TGTGCCAGCAGTGAAGCCCGGGCGGGAGGAAGGGCAGATACGCAGTATTTT. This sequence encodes CASSEARAGGRADTQYF.

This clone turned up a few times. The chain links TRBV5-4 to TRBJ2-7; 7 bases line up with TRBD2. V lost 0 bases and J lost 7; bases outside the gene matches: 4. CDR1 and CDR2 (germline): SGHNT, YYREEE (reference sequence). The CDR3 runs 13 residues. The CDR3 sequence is CASSLGLAEEQYF. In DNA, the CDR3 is TGTGCCAGCAGCTTGGGGCTAGCGGAAGAGCAGTACTTC. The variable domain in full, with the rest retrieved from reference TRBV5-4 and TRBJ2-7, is ETGVTQSPTHLIKTRGQQVTLRCSSQSGHNTVSWYQQALGQGPQFIFQYYREEENGRGNFPPRFSGLQFPNYSSELNVNALELDDSALYLCASSLGLAEEQYFGPGTRLTVT.

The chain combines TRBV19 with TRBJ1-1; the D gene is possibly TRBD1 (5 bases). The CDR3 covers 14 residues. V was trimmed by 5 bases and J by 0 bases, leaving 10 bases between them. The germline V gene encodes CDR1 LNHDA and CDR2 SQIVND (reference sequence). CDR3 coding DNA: TGTGCCAGTAGTCCTCAGGGTATGAACACTGAAGCTTTCTTT. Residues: CASSPQGMNTEAFF.

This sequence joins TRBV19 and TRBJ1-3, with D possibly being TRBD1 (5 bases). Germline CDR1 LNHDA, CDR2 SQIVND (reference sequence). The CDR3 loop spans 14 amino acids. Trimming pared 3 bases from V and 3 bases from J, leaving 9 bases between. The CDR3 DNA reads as TGTGCCAGTAGTATTGGGACTATTGGAAACACCATATATTTT. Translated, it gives CASSIGTIGNTIYF.